Below, 19 T cell receptor beta chains from the same sample are listed, as sequenced in a study of T cells in localized non-small cell lung cancer (dated by TCRdb to the early 2020s). The library was obtained by the immunoSEQ multiplex PCR assay. Drawn from immuneACCESS, this table holds only the in-frame rearrangements with V and J called that TCRdb kept. Clones are partly lost; checked studies trace under half to an unresolved V gene and leave the rest unexplained. Across this sample there are several thousand clones, with around 60% seen only once. The ten largest make up 7% to 9% of the sample. Sample: lymph node tissue, taken before any cancer treatment. The receptors come from a male donor at least 60 years old with stage I squamous cell lung carcinoma.

The rearrangement uses TRBV19 and TRBJ2-5; 15 bases line up with TRBD2. CDR1 is LNHDA and CDR2 is SQIVND in the germline V gene (reference sequence). The CDR3 covers 15 residues. With 4 bases clipped from V and 5 bases from J, the junction kept 2 bases outside the gene matches. The CDR3 DNA follows: TGTGCCAGTAGTAGGGGACTAGCGGGAGGTGAGACCCAGTACTTC. It is translated as CASSRGLAGGETQYF. The entire variable domain, with the rest obtained from reference TRBV19 and TRBJ2-5, is as follows: DGGITQSPKYLFRKEGQNVTLSCEQNLNHDAMYWYRQDPGQGLRLIYYSQIVNDFQKGDIAEGYSVSREKKESFPLTVTSAQKNPTAFYLCASSRGLAGGETQYFGPGTRLLVL.

This clone appeared a few times. The J gene is TRBJ1-3, the V gene TRBV29-1, with unresolved D. Deletions cut 4 bases from V and 0 bases from J, with 4 bases between. CDR1 and CDR2 (germline): SQVTM, ANQGSEA. CDR3 size: 12 residues. This chain's CDR3 is CSVAVSGNTIYF. The CDR3 nucleotides are TGCAGCGTTGCAGTCTCTGGAAACACCATATATTTT.

Here the CDR3 DNA reads TGTGCCAGTAGCACGGGAGGGACCTACAATGAGCAGTTCTTC. Translating gives CASSTGGTYNEQFF. The gene calls are TRBV19 and TRBJ2-1; 8 positions match TRBD2. The germline V gene encodes CDR1 LNHDA and CDR2 SQIVND (reference sequence). The CDR3 is 14 residues long. Trimming cost V 6 bases and J 2 bases; bases outside gene matches: 3.

J is TRBJ2-5 and V is TRBV18, with 11 bases aligning to TRBD2. V lost 0 bases to trimming and J lost 1 base; unmatched junction nucleotides: 1. CDR1 is KGHSH and CDR2 is LQKENI in the germline V gene. This CDR3 region has 16 residues. This chain's CDR3 is CASSPPGLAVQETQYF. The CDR3 bases are TGTGCCAGCTCACCACCGGGACTAGCGGTCCAAGAGACCCAGTACTTC. Complete variable domain (other parts from reference TRBV18 and TRBJ2-5): NAGVMQNPRHLVRRRGQEARLRCSPMKGHSHVYWYRQLPEEGLKFMVYLQKENIIDESGMPKERFSAEFPKEGPSILRIQQVVRGDSAAYFCASSPPGLAVQETQYFGPGTRLLVL.

A remark on this clone: At one end, the junction sequence differs from germline, possibly due to a read error. The rearrangement uses TRBV6-4 and TRBJ1-5; D might be TRBD1 (5 bases). The CDR3 covers 13 residues. Per germline, CDR1 MRHNA and CDR2 SNTAGT. CDR3 coding DNA: TGTGCCAGCAGTCGGGGGATCAATCAACCCCAGCATTTT. This encodes CASSRGINQPQHF.

Notes on this clone: At one end, the junction sequence differs from germline, possibly due to a read error. The chain combines TRBV6-7 with TRBJ2-7; weak D call: TRBD1 (6 bases). TRBV6-7 is assigned to the ORF class and has an uncertain function. This CDR3 spans 11 amino acids. This CDR3 is CAISRGTEQYF. Here the CDR3 DNA reads TGTGCCATCAGTAGGGGGACCGAGCAGTACTTC.

This clone showed up just a few times. This chain connects TRBV11-3 to TRBJ2-1, with a possible D match to TRBD2 (5 bases). The CDR3 covers 16 residues. V lost 2 bases to trimming and J lost 3 bases, with 14 bases between them. From germline, CDR1 is SGHNT and CDR2 YENEEA. The CDR3 reads CASSLRTRTFYNEQFF. The CDR3 bases are TGTGCCAGCAGCTTACGGACGAGGACTTTCTACAATGAGCAGTTCTTC.

The chain couples TRBV28 to TRBJ2-1; TRBD1 might be the D (6 bases). Per germline, CDR1 MDHEN and CDR2 SYDVKM. This CDR3 has 14 residues. With 8 bases removed from V and 0 bases from J, the gap between germline ends came to 11 bases. The DNA for the CDR3 is TGTGCCAGCCTGAGGGGGAGCTCCTACAATGAGCAGTTCTTC. It yields the protein CASLRGSSYNEQFF.

V gene TRBV28 combines with J gene TRBJ1-1; D not resolved. Per germline, CDR1 MDHEN and CDR2 SYDVKM. The CDR3 runs to 12 residues. V was pared by 6 bases and J by 4 bases, with 9 bases between. Here the CDR3 reads CASSSGRTEAFF. In DNA, the CDR3 is TGTGCCAGCAGCTCAGGACGCACTGAAGCTTTCTTT. Combining the CDR3 with reference TRBV28 and TRBJ1-1 gives the whole variable domain DVKVTQSSRYLVKRTGEKVFLECVQDMDHENMFWYRQDPGLGLRLIYFSYDVKMKEKGDIPEGYSVSREKKERFSLILESASTNQTSMYLCASSSGRTEAFFGQGTRLTVV.

This clone turned up a few times. V is TRBV29-1 and J is TRBJ2-1; possibly TRBD1 for D (5 bases). Trimming shortened V by 2 bases and J by 3 bases, and 17 bases separated the two germline ends. Germline CDR1 is SQVTM and CDR2 is ANQGSEA. This CDR3 comprises 16 residues. The CDR3: CSVEWWQGGFYNEQFF. As DNA, the CDR3 is TGCAGCGTTGAATGGTGGCAGGGTGGTTTCTACAATGAGCAGTTCTTC.

This sequence joins TRBV10-2 and TRBJ1-1; D ambiguous. Trimming shortened V by 11 bases and J by 2 bases, and 12 bases separated the two germline ends. This CDR3 has 12 amino acids. Germline assignment: CDR1 WSHSY and CDR2 SAAADI. The CDR3 is CASTSDNTEAFF. The CDR3 nucleotides are TGCGCCTCCACCTCGGACAACACTGAAGCTTTCTTT.

The chain combines TRBV28 with TRBJ2-7, with D perhaps TRBD1 or TRBD2 (7 bases each). Germline V gene lookup returns CDR1 MDHEN and CDR2 SYDVKM. Trimming took 10 bases from V and 4 from J, leaving 17 bases between them. The CDR3 consists of 13 residues. CDR3 coding DNA: TGTGCCATCAGGGGGGGCAGGGCTTACGAGCAGTACTTC. Translating gives CAIRGGRAYEQYF.

The chain is built from TRBV28 and TRBJ1-2; 8 nucleotides match TRBD1. CDR3 length: 15 amino acids. The junction had 10 bases not matched to a gene; V was cut back by 8 bases and J by 2 bases. The germline CDR1 and CDR2 sequences are MDHEN and SYDVKM. CDR3 residues: CASHPPRQGNYGYTF. CDR3 sequence (DNA): TGTGCCAGCCACCCACCGCGACAGGGGAACTATGGCTACACCTTC.

The chain combines TRBV14 with TRBJ1-3, with D unclear. Trimming stripped 0 bases from V and 4 bases from J, with 1 base between. The CDR3 spans 12 residues. Per germline, CDR1 SGHDN and CDR2 FVKESK. The CDR3 region has the DNA TGTGCCAGCAGCCAAGAGGGAAACACCATATATTTT. It specifies CASSQEGNTIYF.

The V and J genes are TRBV11-3 and TRBJ2-1; 8 bases fit TRBD2. Germline-derived CDR1 and CDR2 are SGHNT and YENEEA. Trimming removed 3 bases from V and 7 bases from J; junction bases left unmatched: 8. CDR3 length equals 15 residues. CDR3 in amino acids: CASSFPPGGKNEQFF. The CDR3 DNA sequence: TGTGCCAGCAGCTTCCCACCGGGGGGGAAGAATGAGCAGTTCTTC.

The rearrangement uses TRBV30 and TRBJ2-1; 8 bases map to TRBD2. CDR1 GTSNPN and CDR2 SVGIG come from the germline V gene (reference sequence). V was clipped by 1 base and J by 1 base; unmatched bases: 6. This CDR3 contains 16 residues. CDR3: CAWSGGLVGSYNEQFF. CDR3 coding DNA: TGTGCCTGGAGTGGGGGACTAGTCGGGTCCTACAATGAGCAGTTCTTC.

The chain combines TRBV12-2 with TRBJ1-1; the table's D call of TRBD1 was not tested on the DNA. TRBV12-2 is an annotated pseudogene. This CDR3 region has 14 residues. The CDR3 bases are TGTGCCATCCAAGACAGGGGGCTACACACTGAAGCTTTCTTT. It yields the protein CAIQDRGLHTEAFF.

The V call is TRBV9, the J call TRBJ2-1; 10 nucleotides match TRBD2. The germline V gene has CDR1 SGDLS and CDR2 YYNGEE. The trim removed 0 bases at V and 8 bases at J, leaving 5 bases unmatched. The CDR3 is 15 residues long. The CDR3 region has the DNA TGTGCCAGCAGCGTAGCTAGCGGGAGAGGGGATGAGCAGTTCTTC. Translating gives CASSVASGRGDEQFF.

This sequence joins TRBV5-1 and TRBJ2-1; 9 bases are shared with TRBD1. The trim removed 4 bases at V and 5 bases at J, leaving 7 bases unmatched. The CDR3 is made up of 15 amino acids. Looked up from germline, CDR1 is SGHRS and CDR2 is YFSETQ. The CDR3 nucleotides are TGCGCCAGCAGCGGAAATACAGGGGGCAACAATGAGCAGTTCTTC. Its translation is CASSGNTGGNNEQFF.